This section outlines one T cell receptor beta chain sequence together with its context. Its antigen is still unknown. This sample was included in a study of cytomegalovirus exposure and HLA in healthy donors. CDR1 and CDR2 (germline): MNHGY, SVAAGI. The trim removed 4 bases at V and 5 bases at J, leaving 11 bases unmatched. The CDR3 contains 15 residues. The donors comprised healthy bone marrow donors. Points from the study as a whole: By a later analysis, the bulk of CMV-associated TCR beta chains appeared HLA-restricted. Researchers catalogued 150 or so TCR beta chains as cytomegalovirus-associated. Rarity characterized most TCR sequences, yet some public TCRs appeared in many donors.

A multiplex PCR was run with 60 Vbeta primers and 13 Jbeta primers. Clones were sequenced by immunoSEQ multiplex PCR, and TCRdb holds only the in-frame ones, with some missing. In the table there are about 190,000 clones, roughly 80% of which are singletons. What was sequenced was PBMCs. This receptor was identified in a woman between 25 and 40 years old in good health and CMV-seropositive. The chain couples TRBV6-9 to TRBJ2-7, with 7 bases that match TRBD1. The CDR3 is CASSCLPGDRHEQYF. CDR3 in DNA: TGTGCCAGCAGTTGCCTACCTGGGGACAGACACGAGCAGTACTTC.